The 24 T cell receptor beta chains below come from one sample, sequenced in a study of control samples from healthy donors and cancer patients. The data were produced by immunoSEQ multiplex PCR, yet TCRdb's version contains in-frame clones alone and is incomplete. This sample carries roughly 120,000 clones, roughly 95% of them seen once, and the ten largest clones take approximately 4%. The sample consisted of blood. The receptors derive from a young man in good health.

The rearrangement uses TRBV30 and TRBJ1-6; 10 bases fit TRBD1. The V segment lost 1 base and the J segment 7 bases; nucleotides outside the gene matches: 4. The CDR3 contains 15 residues. Germline loops: CDR1 GTSNPN, CDR2 SVGIG (reference sequence). The DNA for the CDR3 is TGTGCCTGGAGTGGATCGGGACAGGGGAATTCACCCCTCCACTTT. This sequence encodes CAWSGSGQGNSPLHF.

V is TRBV29-1 and J is TRBJ2-1, with TRBD1 matching 8 bases. The germline V gene encodes CDR1 SQVTM and CDR2 ANQGSEA. CDR3 length equals 14 residues. Trimming at V came to 7 bases and at J to 4 bases, leaving 9 bases not matched to a gene. The CDR3 region is CSASETGEYNEQFF. The DNA for the CDR3 is TGCAGCGCCTCAGAGACAGGGGAATACAATGAGCAGTTCTTC.

The V gene is TRBV12-5, the J gene TRBJ2-1, with TRBD2 matching over 8 bases. The length of the CDR3 is 14 residues. Unmatched junction bases numbered 7, after V lost 5 bases and J lost 7 bases. CDR1 and CDR2 from the germline V gene are LGHNT and FRNRAP. The CDR3 here is CASGPGLDFNEQFF. The CDR3 nucleotides read TGTGCTAGTGGTCCGGGACTAGATTTTAATGAGCAGTTCTTC.

The chain employs TRBV6-2 or TRBV6-3 and TRBJ1-1; unclear D gene. The ends were cut back, 2 bases at V and 1 base at J, with 8 bases in the middle. CDR1 and CDR2 (germline): MNHEY, SVGEGT. CDR3 length: 14 residues. The CDR3 region has the DNA TGTGCCAGCAGTTACCGGGCAGCGAACACTGAAGCTTTCTTT. It encodes CASSYRAANTEAFF.

CDR3 nucleotide sequence: TGTGCCAGCAGGTTGGGACAGGCCAGCTCCTACGAGCAGTACTTC. Encoded protein: CASRLGQASSYEQYF. V usage is TRBV11-3 and J usage is TRBJ2-7; 8 bases are a match to TRBD1. CDR3 length equals 15 residues. Germline lookup yields CDR1 SGHNT and CDR2 YENEEA. The V and J ends lost 6 bases and 0 bases, in that order; junction bases with no gene match: 7. Full variable domain (outside the CDR3, taken from reference TRBV11-3 and TRBJ2-7): EAGVVQSPRYKIIEKKQPVAFWCNPISGHNTLYWYLQNLGQGPELLIRYENEEAVDDSQLPKDRFSAERLKGVDSTLKIQPAELGDSAVYLCASRLGQASSYEQYFGPGTRLTVT.

This clone was seen once. This chain connects TRBV27 to TRBJ2-5; 7 bases map to TRBD1. The V and J ends lost 4 bases and 1 base, in that order; junction bases with no gene match: 9. The germline gives CDR1 MNHEY, CDR2 SMNVEV (reference sequence). This CDR3 contains 16 residues. CDR3 residues: CASSSRTGSAQETQYF. CDR3 in DNA: TGTGCCAGCAGTTCCCGGACAGGTTCGGCCCAAGAGACCCAGTACTTC.

The rearrangement uses TRBV6-6 and TRBJ1-1, with TRBD1 matching 7 bases. This CDR3 region has 16 residues. Unmatched junction bases numbered 10, after V lost 5 bases and J lost 1 base. Per germline, CDR1 MNHNY and CDR2 SVGAGI (reference sequence). Here the CDR3 reads CASSAPRGGSNTEAFF. DNA of the CDR3: TGTGCCAGCAGTGCCCCCAGGGGGGGATCGAACACTGAAGCTTTCTTT.

The chain couples TRBV7-2 to TRBJ1-3, with 7 bases lining up with TRBD1. With V trimmed by 2 bases and J by 2 bases, 3 bases remained unmatched. Germline CDR1 and CDR2: SGHTA and FQGNSA. This CDR3 region has 15 residues. In DNA form, the CDR3 reads TGTGCCAGCAGCTTAACACAGGGGACTGGAAACACCATATATTTT. Protein: CASSLTQGTGNTIYF.

In its sample, this clone was seen once. The chain is built from TRBV5-1 and TRBJ1-1, with D perhaps TRBD1 (6 bases). Trimming cost V 2 bases and J 4 bases, with 9 bases left between them. The CDR3 extends over 13 amino acids. Germline V lookup: CDR1 SGHRS, CDR2 YFSETQ. The CDR3 is CASSFGQPTEAFF. The CDR3 bases are TGCGCCAGCAGCTTCGGACAGCCCACTGAAGCTTTCTTT.

The gene calls are TRBV4-3 and TRBJ2-4; 9 positions agree with TRBD2. This CDR3 has 17 amino acids. Germline CDR1 and CDR2: LGHNA and YSLEER. V shed 0 bases, J shed 3 bases, and the junction held 6 bases outside the gene matches. CDR3: CASSQDWRGGNKNIQYF. As DNA, the CDR3 is TGCGCCAGCAGCCAAGATTGGCGGGGGGGAAACAAAAACATTCAGTACTTC.

The CDR3, as DNA: TGTGCCAGCAGCGAATCGGCGGGCCTAGCGGGGGAGACCCAGTACTTC. This encodes CASSESAGLAGETQYF. The gene calls are TRBV3-1 (or the pseudogene TRBV3-2) and TRBJ2-5, with 9 bases lining up with TRBD2. This CDR3 region has 16 residues. Per germline, CDR1 LGHDT and CDR2 YNNKEL (reference sequence). J gave up 5 bases and V 5 bases, and 12 bases lay outside the gene matches.

Comments on this clone: At one end, the junction sequence differs from germline, possibly due to a read error. This sequence joins TRBV7-2 and TRBJ2-1; perhaps TRBD2 as D (5 bases). The CDR3 covers 13 residues. Germline V gene lookup returns CDR1 SGHTA and CDR2 FQGNSA. For the CDR3, the DNA is TGTGCCAGCAGCTTAGCTTCTAGCCCCCTCAAAATCTTC. This gives the protein CASSLASSPLKIF.

The chain has TRBV2 and TRBJ1-1; no clear D gene. Trimming pared 7 bases from V and 1 base from J, leaving 10 bases between. Germline values: CDR1 SNHLY, CDR2 FYNNEI. This CDR3 is 13 amino acids long. The CDR3 nucleotides read TGTGCCAGCAAGAACGAGGGGAACACTGAAGCTTTCTTT. Protein sequence: CASKNEGNTEAFF.

V gene TRBV7-2 combines with J gene TRBJ1-1; D unresolved. CDR3 length equals 16 residues. Germline V gives CDR1 SGHTA, CDR2 FQGNSA. V lost 1 base, J lost 2 bases, and 14 bases lay in between. The CDR3 nucleotides read TGTGCCAGCAGCTTAGGTAGGAGGGTTGGAAACACTGAAGCTTTCTTT. This gives the protein CASSLGRRVGNTEAFF.

The rearrangement uses TRBV7-3 and TRBJ1-6; the match to TRBD1 covers 9 bases. Trimming took 5 bases from V and 10 from J; bases not matched to a gene: 6. The CDR3 runs to 14 residues. Germline CDR1 reads SGHTA; CDR2 reads FQGTGA. This CDR3 reads CASSTGQGYSPLHF. For the CDR3, the DNA is TGTGCCAGCAGCACGGGACAGGGTTACTCACCCCTCCACTTT.

The V gene is TRBV11-2, the J gene TRBJ2-2; D unresolved. The CDR3 length is 13 residues. Looked up from germline, CDR1 is SGHAT and CDR2 is FQNNGV. V lost 9 bases and J 4 bases, leaving 12 bases between the germline ends. In DNA form, the CDR3 reads TGTGCCAGGGCACAACGAGGCACCGGGGAGCTGTTTTTT. Translating it yields CARAQRGTGELFF.

V usage is TRBV14 and J usage is TRBJ1-1; 7 positions agree with TRBD1. Germline V gene lookup returns CDR1 SGHDN and CDR2 FVKESK. The CDR3 extends over 14 amino acids. J lost 4 bases, V lost 1 base, and 3 bases had no gene match. CDR3 sequence: CASSQVQGPTEAFF. DNA for the CDR3: TGTGCCAGCAGCCAAGTACAGGGGCCCACTGAAGCTTTCTTT. Variable domain in full (rest from reference TRBV14 and TRBJ1-1): EAGVTQFPSHSVIEKGQTVTLRCDPISGHDNLYWYRRVMGKEIKFLLHFVKESKQDESGMPNNRFLAERTGGTYSTLKVQPAELEDSGVYFCASSQVQGPTEAFFGQGTRLTVV.

The J gene is TRBJ2-7, the V gene TRBV9; 9 bases align to TRBD2. This CDR3 spans 15 amino acids. The V segment lost 1 base and the J segment 2 bases; nucleotides outside the gene matches: 4. In germline, CDR1 is SGDLS, CDR2 YYNGEE. CDR3 nucleotide sequence: TGTGCCAGCAGCGTAAGCGGGGGGTCTACCTACGAGCAGTACTTC. Its protein product is CASSVSGGSTYEQYF.

This sequence joins TRBV6-5 and TRBJ2-1; possible D gene TRBD2, 7 bases. V dropped 8 bases and J dropped 2 bases, with 16 bases sitting between them. Germline lookup yields CDR1 MNHEY and CDR2 SVGAGI. This CDR3 region has 15 residues. CDR3 in DNA: TGTGCCAGCTTAAGGGGGGGGTACCCCTACAATGAGCAGTTCTTC. Amino acids: CASLRGGYPYNEQFF.

V is TRBV7-2 and J is TRBJ1-6; 10 nucleotides match TRBD1. V gave up 6 bases and J gave up 10 bases; unmatched junction bases: 12. Looked up from germline, CDR1 is SGHTA and CDR2 is FQGNSA. The CDR3 has 16 residues. The CDR3 loop is CASRGWDRGSRSPLHF. The CDR3 bases are TGTGCCAGCAGGGGTTGGGACAGGGGAAGTAGATCACCCCTCCACTTT.

The V gene is TRBV7-2, the J gene TRBJ2-5; a possible D gene is TRBD2 (6 bases). Between the trimmed V and J ends, which lost 1 base and 3 bases, there was a span of 15 bases. The length of the CDR3 is 16 residues. Germline V gives CDR1 SGHTA, CDR2 FQGNSA. This CDR3 reads CASSLESGLAEETQYF. The CDR3 DNA reads as TGTGCCAGCAGCTTAGAATCGGGGTTAGCGGAAGAGACCCAGTACTTC. Using reference TRBV7-2 and TRBJ2-5 for the parts outside the CDR3, the full variable domain is GAGVSQSPSNKVTEKGKDVELRCDPISGHTALYWYRQSLGQGLEFLIYFQGNSAPDKSGLPSDRFSAERTGGSVSTLTIQRTQQEDSAVYLCASSLESGLAEETQYFGPGTRLLVL.

V usage is TRBV6-5 and J usage is TRBJ2-3; the D gene is possibly TRBD2 (5 bases). Germline-derived CDR1 and CDR2 are MNHEY and SVGAGI. The length of the CDR3 is 11 residues. Here the CDR3 DNA reads TGTGCTGCGGGTAGCACAGATACGCAGTATTTT. Its protein product is CAAGSTDTQYF.

Here the CDR3 reads CSASPRLVNNEQFF. CDR3 coding DNA: TGCAGTGCTAGTCCGAGACTAGTGAACAATGAGCAGTTCTTC. The V and J genes are TRBV20-1 and TRBJ2-1, with D perhaps TRBD2 (6 bases). This CDR3 contains 14 residues. V was cut by 3 bases and J by 5 bases, with 14 bases left in between. Germline CDR1 reads DFQATT; CDR2 reads SNEGSKA (reference sequence).

The chain couples TRBV15 to TRBJ2-5; D not certain. The germline V gene has CDR1 LNHNV and CDR2 YYDKDF (reference sequence). The CDR3 has 15 amino acids. The ends were cut back, 1 base at V and 0 bases at J, with 9 bases in the middle. Here the CDR3 DNA reads TGTGCCACCAGCAGAGCTTCAGACTACCAAGAGACCCAGTACTTC. Its protein product is CATSRASDYQETQYF.